This TCR beta chain is drawn from a study of T cells in localized non-small cell lung cancer. Study-level findings and limits: In uninvolved adjacent lung, T cell clonality reached its highest value, exceeding tumor.

About this clone itself: The antigen is not known.

Germline CDR1 KGHSH, CDR2 LQKENI. This CDR3 is built from 14 residues. V was clipped by 2 bases and J by 1 base, with 6 bases between them. Only in-frame clones appear in the TCRdb table, and some are missing; sequencing was by immunoSEQ multiplex PCR. The profile covers 60,000 to 65,000 clones, with roughly nine tenths appearing a single time and approximately 2% taken by the ten largest. J is TRBJ1-3 and V is TRBV18; D is undetermined. The sequences come from peripheral blood, collected before any cancer treatment. The origin of this receptor is a woman between 40 and 69 years old with stage I lung adenocarcinoma. CDR3 nucleotides: TGTGCCAGCTCACCAGACATTTCTGGAAACACCATATATTTT. Translating gives CASSPDISGNTIYF.